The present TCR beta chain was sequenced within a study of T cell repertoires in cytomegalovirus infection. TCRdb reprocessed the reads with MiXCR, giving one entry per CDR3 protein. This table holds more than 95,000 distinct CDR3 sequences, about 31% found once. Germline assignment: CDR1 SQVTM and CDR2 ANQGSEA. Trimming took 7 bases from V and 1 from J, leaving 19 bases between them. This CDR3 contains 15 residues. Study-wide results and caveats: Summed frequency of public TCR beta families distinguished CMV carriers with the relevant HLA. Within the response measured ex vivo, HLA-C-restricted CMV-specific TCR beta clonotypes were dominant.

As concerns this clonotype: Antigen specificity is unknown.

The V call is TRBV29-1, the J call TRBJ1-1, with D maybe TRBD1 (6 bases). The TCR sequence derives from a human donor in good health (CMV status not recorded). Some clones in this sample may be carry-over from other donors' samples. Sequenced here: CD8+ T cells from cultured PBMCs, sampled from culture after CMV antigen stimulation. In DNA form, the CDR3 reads TGCAGCGCCTTATACCGGGACACGAGGAACACTGAAGCTTTCTTT. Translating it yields CSALYRDTRNTEAFF.